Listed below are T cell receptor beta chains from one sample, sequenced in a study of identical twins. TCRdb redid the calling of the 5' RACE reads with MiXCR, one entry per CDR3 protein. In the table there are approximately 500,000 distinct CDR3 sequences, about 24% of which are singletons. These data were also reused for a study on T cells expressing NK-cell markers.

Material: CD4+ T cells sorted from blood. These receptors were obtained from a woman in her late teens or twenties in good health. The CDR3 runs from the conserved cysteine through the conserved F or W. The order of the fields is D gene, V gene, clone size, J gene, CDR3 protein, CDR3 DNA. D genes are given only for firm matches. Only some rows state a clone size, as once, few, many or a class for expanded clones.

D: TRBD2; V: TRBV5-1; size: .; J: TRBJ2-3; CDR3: CASSPGLAVGDTQYF; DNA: TGCGCCAGCAGCCCGGGACTAGCCGTCGGAGATACGCAGTATTTT
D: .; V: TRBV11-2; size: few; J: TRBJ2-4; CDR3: CASSLEEGQRAKNIQYF; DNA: TGTGCCAGCAGCTTAGAGGAAGGACAACGAGCCAAAAACATTCAGTACTTC
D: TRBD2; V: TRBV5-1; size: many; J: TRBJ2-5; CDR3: CASSLGLAGGEETQYF; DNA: TGCGCCAGCAGCCTGGGACTAGCGGGAGGAGAGGAGACCCAGTACTTC
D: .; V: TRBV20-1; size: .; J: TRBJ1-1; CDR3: CSAAPRTENTEAFF; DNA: TGCAGTGCTGCCCCTCGGACGGAAAACACTGAAGCTTTCTTT
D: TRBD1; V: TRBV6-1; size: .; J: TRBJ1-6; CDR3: CASRIDRDNSPLHF; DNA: TGTGCCAGCAGGATCGACAGGGATAACTCACCCCTCCACTTT
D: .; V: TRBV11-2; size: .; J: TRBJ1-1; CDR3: CASSLDTKTSAFF; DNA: TGTGCCAGCAGCTTAGATACCAAAACCTCAGCTTTCTTT
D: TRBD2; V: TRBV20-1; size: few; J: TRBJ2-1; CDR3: CSATPVAGNNEQFF; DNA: TGCAGTGCTACCCCAGTAGCGGGGAACAATGAGCAGTTCTTC
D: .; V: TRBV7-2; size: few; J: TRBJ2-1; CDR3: CASSFDSYSYNEQFF; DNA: TGTGCCAGCAGCTTCGACTCCTACTCCTACAATGAGCAGTTCTTC
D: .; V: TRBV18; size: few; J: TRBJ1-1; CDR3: CASSPPGLGEAFF; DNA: TGTGCCAGCTCACCACCGGGGTTAGGCGAAGCTTTCTTT
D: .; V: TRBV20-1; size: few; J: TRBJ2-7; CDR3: CSAREHGYEQYF; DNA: TGCAGTGCTAGAGAGCACGGCTACGAGCAGTACTTC
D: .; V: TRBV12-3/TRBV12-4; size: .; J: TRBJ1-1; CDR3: CASKNRASRPEAFF; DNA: TGTGCCAGCAAAAACCGGGCCTCCCGGCCTGAAGCTTTCTTT